This T cell receptor (beta chain) was retrieved from a study of cytomegalovirus exposure and HLA in healthy donors. Study overall: When 300 to 500 donors were genotyped, 80% to 90% of them were found to fall in the Caucasian-associated ancestry cluster.

General study points: The classifier was said to identify cytomegalovirus status with high specificity and sensitivity. Cytomegalovirus-associated TCR beta chains were listed, numbering 150 to 200. The majority of TCR sequences were rare, yet some public TCRs appeared in many donors.

Primers: 60 Vbeta forward and 13 Jbeta reverse. TCRdb's table, derived via immunoSEQ multiplex PCR, lists solely in-frame clones and lacks some. The table shows about 76,000 clones, with more than 60% occurring only once. In its sample, this clone was seen a few times. Its antigen remains unknown. There are 15 residues in the CDR3. From germline, CDR1 is LNHNV and CDR2 YYDKDF (reference sequence). Germline trimming cut 5 bases from V and 0 bases from J; bases unmatched to any gene: 5. What was sequenced was PBMCs. The chain carries TRBV15 and TRBJ2-3, with 7 bases matching TRBD2. This clonotype originated in a male donor in good health and CMV-seropositive. This chain's CDR3 is CATSRSGVSTDTQYF. In DNA form, the CDR3 reads TGTGCCACCAGCCGCAGCGGGGTTAGCACAGATACGCAGTATTTT.